Shown below are 11 T cell receptor beta chains from a single sample sequenced in a study of cytomegalovirus exposure and HLA in healthy donors. The PCR used 60 Vbeta and 13 Jbeta primers. Assay used: immunoSEQ multiplex PCR; TCRdb lists only in-frame clones, some missing. The sample lists around 100,000 clones; around 80% were seen once. The sample comprised PBMCs. These receptor sequences come from a man younger than 40 in good health and CMV-seropositive.

This chain links TRBV2 with TRBJ1-6; D remains unclear. This CDR3 comprises 14 residues. Between the trimmed V and J ends, which lost 8 bases and 14 bases, there was a span of 22 bases. Germline CDR1 and CDR2: SNHLY and FYNNEI. The CDR3 here is CASGGWTGFRTLHF. The CDR3 nucleotides read TGTGCCAGCGGAGGCTGGACCGGGTTTAGGACCCTCCACTTT. Complete variable domain (other parts from reference TRBV2 and TRBJ1-6): EPEVTQTPSHQVTQMGQEVILRCVPISNHLYFYWYRQILGQKVEFLVSFYNNEISEKSEIFDDQFSVERPDGSNFTLKIRSTKLEDSAMYFCASGGWTGFRTLHFGNGTRLTVT.

The chain links TRBV29-1 to TRBJ1-2; 7 bases line up with TRBD1. The CDR3 loop spans 13 amino acids. The J segment lost 4 bases and the V segment lost 7 bases, leaving 9 bases of the junction unmatched. Germline values: CDR1 SQVTM, CDR2 ANQGSEA. The CDR3 reads CSGGQGGGYGYTF. In DNA form, the CDR3 reads TGCAGCGGCGGCCAGGGGGGAGGCTATGGCTACACCTTC.

The rearrangement uses TRBV6-4 and TRBJ2-3; 8 bases match TRBD1. The CDR3 spans 14 residues. The V and J ends lost 3 bases and 2 bases, in that order; junction bases with no gene match: 1. CDR1 and CDR2 (germline): MRHNA, SNTAGT. The CDR3 loop reads CASSEGQATDTQYF. The DNA of the CDR3 is TGTGCCAGCAGTGAGGGACAGGCCACAGATACGCAGTATTTT.

This chain uses TRBV6-5 with TRBJ1-2; D uncertain. Germline CDR1 reads MNHEY; CDR2 reads SVGAGI. The CDR3 totals 14 residues. The ends were cut back, 6 bases at V and 4 bases at J, with 15 bases in the middle. CDR3 residues: CASRAGPSGYGYTF. CDR3 nucleotide sequence: TGTGCCAGCAGAGCGGGCCCATCGGGCTATGGCTACACCTTC.

V and J are TRBV11-3 and TRBJ2-2; weak D call: TRBD1 (6 bases). The V gene lost 5 bases and the J gene lost 3 bases, with 13 bases spanning the gap. Germline CDR1 and CDR2: SGHNT and YENEEA. The CDR3 contains 15 residues. The CDR3 is CASSPPPGDTGELFF. CDR3 sequence (DNA): TGTGCCAGCAGCCCCCCTCCAGGGGACACCGGGGAGCTGTTTTTT.

The chain carries TRBV4-1 and TRBJ2-7; 9 bases map to TRBD1. This CDR3 comprises 15 residues. CDR1 is MGHRA, CDR2 YSYEKL, per germline. The J segment lost 2 bases and the V segment lost 2 bases, leaving 4 bases of the junction unmatched. The CDR3: CASSQTGTGTYEQYF. The DNA of the CDR3 is TGCGCCAGCAGCCAAACCGGGACAGGGACCTACGAGCAGTACTTC.

The chain employs TRBV14 and TRBJ1-2; no clear D gene. Trimming shortened V by 3 bases and J by 2 bases, and 7 bases separated the two germline ends. The CDR3 has 13 amino acids. Germline CDR1 reads SGHDN; CDR2 reads FVKESK. CDR3 nucleotide sequence: TGTGCCAGCAGCCATAAATCCAACTATGGCTACACCTTC. Translating gives CASSHKSNYGYTF. Full variable domain (rest looked up from reference TRBV14 and TRBJ1-2): EAGVTQFPSHSVIEKGQTVTLRCDPISGHDNLYWYRRVMGKEIKFLLHFVKESKQDESGMPNNRFLAERTGGTYSTLKVQPAELEDSGVYFCASSHKSNYGYTFGSGTRLTVV.

The CDR3 sequence: CASSPFGQGNEQYF. CDR3 coding DNA: TGTGCCAGCAGCCCCTTTGGGCAGGGCAACGAGCAGTACTTC. The chain recombines TRBV9 with TRBJ2-7; D is perhaps TRBD1 (5 bases). Trimming removed 4 bases from V and 5 bases from J, with 16 bases in between. From germline, CDR1 is SGDLS and CDR2 YYNGEE. There are 14 residues in the CDR3.

This chain connects TRBV7-3 to TRBJ2-3; no reliable D call. The germline gives CDR1 SGHTA, CDR2 FQGTGA. The V end lost 5 bases, the J end lost 2 bases, and 8 bases lay between the germline ends. This CDR3 has 13 amino acids. The DNA for the CDR3 is TGTGCCAGCAGCCCCCTCCCCACAGATACGCAGTATTTT. It yields the protein CASSPLPTDTQYF.

This clone was observed a single time. The chain links TRBV18 to TRBJ1-3; a weak D match, TRBD1 (6 bases). The germline CDR1 and CDR2 sequences are KGHSH and LQKENI. The CDR3 length is 14 residues. With 6 bases removed from V and 7 bases from J, the gap between germline ends came to 16 bases. The CDR3 sequence is CASSPGQNRNTIYF. The CDR3 nucleotides read TGTGCCAGCTCGCCCGGACAGAATCGGAACACCATATATTTT.

This clone was picked up a small number of times. The gene calls are TRBV19 and TRBJ2-5; D perhaps matches TRBD2 (5 bases). This CDR3 comprises 15 residues. From germline, CDR1 is LNHDA and CDR2 SQIVND (reference sequence). V gave up 3 bases and J gave up 3 bases, with 14 bases separating them. The CDR3: CASSIPLASKETQYF. The CDR3 DNA reads as TGTGCCAGTAGTATCCCCCTAGCCAGCAAAGAGACCCAGTACTTC.